The rows below give T cell receptor beta chains drawn from one sample of a study of T cell responses to AZD1222 COVID-19 vaccine. Here immunoSEQ multiplex PCR was the method, and the copy in TCRdb shows in-frame clones only, minus some. The table lists over 65,000 clones, 85% to 90% of them singletons. Sequenced material: peripheral blood, taken on day 0 of AZD1222 vaccination. The receptors derive from an adult in good health. Each CDR3 is given with its conserved first and last residue. The listing skips clone size in some rows; elsewhere it reads once, few, many or a size class.

TRBJ2-1	TRBV7-9	13	.	CASSSPTSGTKFF
TRBJ1-2	TRBV3-1/TRBV3-2	13	.	CASSLGQDYGYTF
TRBJ2-7	TRBV30	13	.	CAWSVIGSYEQYF
TRBJ2-1	TRBV5-1	16	.	CASSPPTSGKYNEQFF
TRBJ2-7	TRBV7-9	16	medium-sized	CASSSPEQGSIHEQYF
TRBJ2-3	TRBV28	14	.	CASTLHGSTDTQYF
TRBJ2-5	TRBV7-9	14	.	CASSYGTSGQTQYF
TRBJ2-6	TRBV27	15	.	CASSPSTGGANVLTF
TRBJ1-3	TRBV9	16	.	CASSPRGGDRQNTIYF
TRBJ1-5	TRBV28	12	.	CASSSSTGSQHF
TRBJ1-5	TRBV21-1	15	.	CASSLDRGHVQPQHF
TRBJ1-5	TRBV28	16	.	CASSLGMEAHNQPQHF
TRBJ2-6	TRBV4-2	17	.	CASSQDDTYSGANVLTF
TRBJ1-4	TRBV5-6	17	.	CASSLRQGALGHKKLFF
TRBJ1-6	TRBV7-2	16	.	CASSPTASSYNSPLHF
TRBJ1-5	TRBV20-1	10	.	CSVNNQPQHF
TRBJ2-2	TRBV18	15	.	CASSSTGQNTGELFF
TRBJ1-1	TRBV12-3/TRBV12-4	13	.	CASSLYQGTEAFF
TRBJ1-1	TRBV10-3	12	.	CAIGDTGTEAFF
TRBJ2-2	TRBV28	15	.	CASSFGLAGIGELFF
TRBJ1-3	TRBV6-5	14	.	CASSLRGSGNTIYF
TRBJ1-1	TRBV28	15	.	CASHLSRGMNTEAFF
TRBJ1-4	TRBV28	16	.	CASTPSVGKTNEKLFF
TRBJ2-4	TRBV5-4	16	.	CASSLGGDLAKNIQYF
TRBJ2-2	TRBV7-8	13	few	CAHGLGYTGELFF
TRBJ2-7	TRBV3-1/TRBV3-2	14	.	CASSPSGRAYEQYF
TRBJ2-1	TRBV7-6	13	few	CASRGTGRNEQFF
TRBJ2-3	TRBV5-1	16	.	CASSLGASESTDTQYF
TRBJ2-2	TRBV28	17	.	CASSLLAGGPGAGELFF
TRBJ2-4	TRBV4-3	16	few	CASSPRPAGEVSIQYF
TRBJ1-1	TRBV14	13	.	CASSREMNTEAFF
TRBJ2-6	TRBV6-2/TRBV6-3	19	.	CASSYHTGTGGSGANVLTF
TRBJ2-5	TRBV18	11	.	CASSLQETQYF
TRBJ1-2	TRBV18	14	once	CASSPAASNYGYTF
TRBJ1-4	TRBV28	14	.	CASSLVDRGEKLFF
TRBJ2-1	TRBV20-1	11	.	CSASREEEQFF
TRBJ2-4	TRBV4-3	14	once	CASSQEQGKNIQYF
TRBJ1-3	TRBV9	15	once	CASSVGDTGGNTIYF
TRBJ2-2	TRBV28	15	.	CASSPSGTNTGELFF
TRBJ2-3	TRBV9	14	.	CASSASLGTDTQYF
TRBJ2-1	TRBV28	14	.	CASMYSGGNNEQFF